The 11 T cell receptor beta chains below were found in one sample sequenced in a study of cytomegalovirus exposure and HLA in healthy donors. Use of 60 Vbeta and 13 Jbeta primers characterized the PCR. Only in-frame clones appear in the TCRdb table, and some are missing; sequencing was by immunoSEQ multiplex PCR. The data show just over 150,000 clones, around 82% seen once. Sequencing was done on a sample of PBMCs. The receptors shown here come from a woman aged 45-65 years in good health and CMV-seropositive.

This clone was observed a single time. The rearrangement uses TRBV25-1 and TRBJ1-2; a possible D gene is TRBD1 (5 bases). This CDR3 has 12 amino acids. V was cut by 8 bases and J by 2 bases, with 9 bases left in between. CDR1 is MGHDK and CDR2 is SYGVNS in the germline V gene. DNA for the CDR3: TGTGCCAGCCAACAGGAGAACTATGGCTACACCTTC. This encodes CASQQENYGYTF.

J is TRBJ2-5 and V is TRBV7-9, with D possibly matching TRBD2 (5 bases). V lost 5 bases and J lost 4, with 23 bases in between. Germline CDR1 and CDR2: SEHNR and FQNEAQ (reference sequence). The CDR3 runs to 17 residues. The CDR3 sequence: CASSPPPRTATRETQYF. DNA for the CDR3: TGTGCCAGCAGCCCTCCCCCTCGGACTGCTACAAGAGAGACCCAGTACTTC.

J is TRBJ1-2 and V is TRBV5-6; unclear D gene. This CDR3 is 12 amino acids long. Trimming left V 0 bases short and J 7 bases short, with 7 bases between. Germline values: CDR1 SGHDT, CDR2 YYEEEE. CDR3 nucleotides: TGTGCCAGCAGCTTGGAAAATCTTGGCTACACCTTC. It yields the protein CASSLENLGYTF.

The chain recombines TRBV7-8 with TRBJ2-2, with a weak D call TRBD1 (6 bases). V was shortened by 5 bases and J by 1 base, with 17 bases between the two germline ends. Germline assignment: CDR1 SGHVS and CDR2 FQNEAQ. The CDR3 is made up of 17 amino acids. The CDR3 here is CASSPRSGQWNTGELFF. CDR3 bases: TGTGCCAGCAGCCCTCGAAGCGGACAGTGGAACACCGGGGAGCTGTTTTTT.

This clone was found a few times. The chain is built from TRBV2 and TRBJ2-1; 9 nucleotides agree with TRBD2. Germline V gene data show CDR1 as SNHLY and CDR2 as FYNNEI. The CDR3 has 15 amino acids. With 6 bases clipped from V and 1 base from J, the junction kept 4 bases outside the gene matches. The CDR3 DNA follows: TGTGCCAGCAGGAGCGGGGGGCGGTCCTACAATGAGCAGTTCTTC. Translated: CASRSGGRSYNEQFF. Drawing the rest from reference TRBV2 and TRBJ2-1, the complete variable domain is EPEVTQTPSHQVTQMGQEVILRCVPISNHLYFYWYRQILGQKVEFLVSFYNNEISEKSEIFDDQFSVERPDGSNFTLKIRSTKLEDSAMYFCASRSGGRSYNEQFFGPGTRLTVL.

The genes are TRBV30 and TRBJ2-1; 8 bases are shared with TRBD2. V shed 4 bases and J 6 bases; nucleotides not matched to a gene: 5. This CDR3 comprises 13 residues. Germline V lookup: CDR1 GTSNPN, CDR2 SVGIG (reference sequence). The CDR3 is CAWMAGGRNEQFF. Here the CDR3 DNA reads TGTGCCTGGATGGCGGGGGGTCGCAATGAGCAGTTCTTC.

The J gene is TRBJ2-1, the V gene TRBV5-4; the match to TRBD2 covers 7 bases. Germline V gives CDR1 SGHNT, CDR2 YYREEE (reference sequence). Trimming at V came to 4 bases and at J to 5 bases, leaving 9 bases not matched to a gene. The CDR3 is made up of 15 amino acids. The CDR3 protein is CASSAWGGLNNEQFF. CDR3 coding DNA: TGTGCCAGCAGCGCGTGGGGGGGACTCAACAATGAGCAGTTCTTC.

This clone was detected a few times. The CDR3 DNA is TGTGCCAGCAGTATGGACGGCGGGACTGAAGCTTTCTTT. This encodes CASSMDGGTEAFF. This sequence joins TRBV7-9 and TRBJ1-1; D not certain. V shed 6 bases and J shed 5 bases, with 13 bases lying between them. Germline values: CDR1 SEHNR, CDR2 FQNEAQ (reference sequence). There are 13 residues in the CDR3.

J is TRBJ2-3 and V is TRBV5-1; 11 positions match TRBD2. The CDR3 length is 17 residues. CDR1 is SGHRS, CDR2 YFSETQ, per germline. V gave up 4 bases and J gave up 1 base; unmatched junction bases: 8. The CDR3 protein is CASSPLLAGDRTDTQYF. CDR3 bases: TGCGCCAGCAGCCCGTTACTAGCGGGGGACCGCACAGATACGCAGTATTTT.

This clone was recorded a few times. The chain employs TRBV7-6 and TRBJ2-2; TRBD1 might be the D (5 bases). This CDR3 has 16 residues. The V end was cut by 2 bases, the J end by 2 bases, with 12 bases between. Germline CDR1 is SGHVS and CDR2 is FNYEAQ. The CDR3 bases are TGTGCCAGCAGCTTACAGCAGGGCGGTAACACCGGGGAGCTGTTTTTT. It specifies CASSLQQGGNTGELFF.

This clone has more than one count but fewer than ten. This rearrangement joins TRBV19 to TRBJ1-1, with unresolved D. Trimming left V 7 bases short and J 0 bases short, with 12 bases between. This CDR3 comprises 14 residues. CDR1 is LNHDA and CDR2 is SQIVND in the germline V gene (reference sequence). CDR3: CASKEQPMNTEAFF. CDR3 DNA: TGTGCCAGTAAGGAGCAGCCCATGAACACTGAAGCTTTCTTT.